This T cell receptor beta chain originates from a study of technical replicates of blood from several donors. Repertoires were generated with immunoSEQ multiplex PCR, while TCRdb's copy carries only in-frame clones and drops some. The sample has 100,000 or so clones, about 96% seen once. The length of the CDR3 is 11 residues. V lost 6 bases and J 11 bases, leaving 13 bases between the germline ends. Germline V gives CDR1 KGHSH, CDR2 LQKENI. Specimen: T cells isolated from PBMCs. The clonotype was recovered from a human donor in good health. The gene calls are TRBV18 and TRBJ1-2; no reliable D call. CDR3 in DNA: TGTGCCAGCTCCCTCGAGAGAGATTACACCTTC. It specifies CASSLERDYTF.